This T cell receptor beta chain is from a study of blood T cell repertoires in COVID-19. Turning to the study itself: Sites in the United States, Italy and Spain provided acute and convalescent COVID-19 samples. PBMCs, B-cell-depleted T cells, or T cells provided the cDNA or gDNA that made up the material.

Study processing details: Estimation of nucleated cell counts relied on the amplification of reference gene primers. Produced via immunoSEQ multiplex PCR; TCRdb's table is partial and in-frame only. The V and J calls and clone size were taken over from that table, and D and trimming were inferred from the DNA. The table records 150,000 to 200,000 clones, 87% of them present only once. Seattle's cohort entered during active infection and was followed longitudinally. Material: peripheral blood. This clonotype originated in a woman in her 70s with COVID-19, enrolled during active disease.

The CDR3 sequence: CASSNDLQGARNSPLHF. The CDR3 nucleotides read TGTGCCAGCAGCAATGACCTACAGGGGGCGCGAAATTCACCCCTCCACTTT. The rearrangement joins TRBV21-1 to TRBJ1-6; the D call of TRBD1 is as the table states it, not checked on the DNA. TRBV21-1 is reported as a pseudogene. The CDR3 extends over 17 amino acids.